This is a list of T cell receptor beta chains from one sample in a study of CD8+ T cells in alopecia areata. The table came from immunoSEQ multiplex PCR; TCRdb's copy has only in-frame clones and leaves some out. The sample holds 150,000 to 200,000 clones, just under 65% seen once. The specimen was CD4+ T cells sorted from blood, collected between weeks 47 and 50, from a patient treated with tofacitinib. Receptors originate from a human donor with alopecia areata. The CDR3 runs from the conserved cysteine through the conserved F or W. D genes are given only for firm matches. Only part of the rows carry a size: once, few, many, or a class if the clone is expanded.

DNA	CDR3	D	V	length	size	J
TGTGCCAGCAGCCCAGGACCCTCGAACTATGGCTACACCTTC	CASSPGPSNYGYTF	.	TRBV13	14	.	TRBJ1-2
TGTGCCCTTGGGACAGGGGGCAGGCAGCCCCAGCATTTT	CALGTGGRQPQHF	TRBD1	TRBV30	13	.	TRBJ1-5
TGTGCCAGCAGCTTAGGACAGAGAAATAATTCACCCCTCCACTTT	CASSLGQRNNSPLHF	.	TRBV13	15	.	TRBJ1-6
TGTGCTAGTGGTACTCTGACAGATACGCAGTATTTT	CASGTLTDTQYF	.	TRBV12-5	12	.	TRBJ2-3
TGTGCCAGCAGCCCCACCGTCAGCCCCCTCCGTCTGGGAATCCATGGCTACACCTTC	CASSPTVSPLRLGIHGYTF	.	TRBV28	19	.	TRBJ1-2
TGTGCCACCAGCACAATGGCGGGAAGGCTGCCTGGGGCCAACGTCCTGACTTTC	CATSTMAGRLPGANVLTF	.	TRBV15	18	.	TRBJ2-6
TGCGCCAGCAGCCAAGAAGGGACAGGGAAGGATACGCAGTATTTT	CASSQEGTGKDTQYF	TRBD1	TRBV4-1	15	.	TRBJ2-3
TGTGCCTGGAGTCTTGAGGGTTCTAACTATGGCTACACCTTC	CAWSLEGSNYGYTF	.	TRBV30	14	.	TRBJ1-2
TGTGCCAGCAGCTCGACTCCCCCGGGGGGACAGAAACAAAACATTCAGTACTTC	CASSSTPPGGQKQNIQYF	.	TRBV7-2	18	medium-sized	TRBJ2-4
TGTGCCAGCAGTCGTTCAGATACGTTTGGAGAGCAGTACTTC	CASSRSDTFGEQYF	.	TRBV25-1	14	.	TRBJ2-7
TGTGCCTGGAGTCTCGTGACAGATTTAAACTATGGCTACACCTTC	CAWSLVTDLNYGYTF	.	TRBV30	15	.	TRBJ1-2
TGTGCCAGCAGCTTAATAAGGGCGTCCAACACTGAAGCTTTCTTT	CASSLIRASNTEAFF	.	TRBV5-6	15	few	TRBJ1-1
TGTGCCAGCAGTTCAAGGACAGGGGACTCACTATCTGGGGCCAACGTCCTGACTTTC	CASSSRTGDSLSGANVLTF	TRBD1	TRBV27	19	few	TRBJ2-6
TGTGCCAGCAGCTTAGCAAGATCCGGGACCGGGGATGAAAAACTGTTTTTT	CASSLARSGTGDEKLFF	.	TRBV7-9	17	few	TRBJ1-4
TGTGCCAGCAGCCCTGGGACTATACCACCGAGCACAGATACGCAGTATTTT	CASSPGTIPPSTDTQYF	TRBD2	TRBV7-2	17	.	TRBJ2-3
TGTGCCAGCAGGGCCGGGAGGTTAGGCAATGAGCAGTTCTTC	CASRAGRLGNEQFF	TRBD2	TRBV6-5	14	.	TRBJ2-1
TGTGCCAGCGGCCCCACCAGCAGCCCTGATCAGCCCCAGCATTTT	CASGPTSSPDQPQHF	.	TRBV6-1	15	.	TRBJ1-5
TGTGCCATCAGTGAGTCGATATCCAGCTACAATCAGCCCCAGCATTTT	CAISESISSYNQPQHF	.	TRBV10-3	16	.	TRBJ1-5
TGCAGTGCTAGCTCAACCGAAAAACTGTTTTTT	CSASSTEKLFF	.	TRBV20-1	11	.	TRBJ1-4
TGCGCCAGCAGCCCAAGGGCAGGGGTGAATGAGCAGTTCTTC	CASSPRAGVNEQFF	.	TRBV4-1	14	.	TRBJ2-1
TGTGCCAGCACCCTAGGCAATCAGCCCCAGCATTTT	CASTLGNQPQHF	.	TRBV7-9	12	.	TRBJ1-5
TGTGCCAGCAGCTTAGGCCGGGCGAGGGGGCGCGGTTCACCCCTCCACTTT	CASSLGRARGRGSPLHF	TRBD1	TRBV13	17	few	TRBJ1-6
TGCGCCAGCAGCTTGGCGCAGCGGGGGGATCGGACAGATACGCAGTATTTT	CASSLAQRGDRTDTQYF	TRBD2	TRBV5-1	17	.	TRBJ2-3
TGTGCCATCAGTGACCACCTTGACAGGGCTGGGGCCAACGTCCTGACTTTC	CAISDHLDRAGANVLTF	TRBD1	TRBV10-3	17	.	TRBJ2-6
TGCAGCGCTGGTGGCCGGGGCCCCACTGAAGCTTTCTTT	CSAGGRGPTEAFF	.	TRBV29-1	13	few	TRBJ1-1
TGTGCCAGCAGTGGTGTCCCCGGGGAGCTGTTTTTT	CASSGVPGELFF	.	TRBV2	12	.	TRBJ2-2
TGTGCCAGCAGTGATGGCCGCGCGGGAAAGAGAGCCCTCCACTTT	CASSDGRAGKRALHF	.	TRBV25-1	15	.	TRBJ1-6
TGTGCCAGCAGCTTAGACCAGAAGGGATCAGATACGCAGTATTTT	CASSLDQKGSDTQYF	.	TRBV11-2	15	.	TRBJ2-3